This record covers a single T cell receptor beta chain. The junction does not match germline at one end; this may be a read error. This entry is derived from a study of glioma-infiltrating T cells. Germline V gene data show CDR1 as MGHRA and CDR2 as YSYEKL. This CDR3 contains 17 residues. Amplification of TCR alpha and beta CDR3 regions from RNA used iRepertoire nested multiplex PCR. TCRdb re-analysed the multiplex PCR reads in MiXCR, keeping a single row per CDR3 protein. This sample has under 130,000 distinct CDR3 sequences; about 30% occur once, and the top ten carry around 40%. The receptor comes from a human donor with low-grade glioma or glioblastoma, undergoing nonglioma brain surgery, or in good health (not recorded which). Sequencing was carried out using glioma tissue, nonneoplastic brain tissue, or PBMCs (not recorded which). This chain uses TRBV4-1 with TRBJ2-1; 15 bases fit TRBD2. The CDR3 sequence: CASSQGTSGGAWNEKFF. In DNA, the CDR3 is TGCGCCAGCAGCCAAGGGACTAGCGGGGGGGCCTGGAATGAGAAGTTCTTC.